Listed below are T cell receptor beta chains from one sample, sequenced in a study of T and B cells in COVID-19 patients. TCRdb ran MiXCR on the multiplex PCR reads and lists one entry per CDR3 protein. In the table there are 3,300 or so distinct CDR3 sequences, about 21% of which are singletons. The sequencing input was blood. The receptor set was obtained from a human donor with active COVID-19. Each CDR3 is given without its conserved first and last residue.

J gene: TRBJ2-7; V gene: TRBV20-1; CDR3 protein: SARWRENEQY
J gene: TRBJ2-1; V gene: TRBV6-5; CDR3 protein: ASSYRSVRTNNEQF
J gene: TRBJ1-2; V gene: TRBV7-6; CDR3 protein: ASSLTRDGNYGYT
J gene: TRBJ1-2; V gene: TRBV6-6; CDR3 protein: ASRPRDTNYGYT
J gene: TRBJ1-1; V gene: TRBV6-6; CDR3 protein: ASSPRDRVDTEAF
J gene: TRBJ2-3; V gene: TRBV5-5; CDR3 protein: ASSYISPATDTQY
J gene: TRBJ2-3; V gene: TRBV7-3; CDR3 protein: ASSLQAADTQY
J gene: TRBJ1-5; V gene: TRBV19; CDR3 protein: ASSTGAGPQH
J gene: TRBJ1-2; V gene: TRBV5-4; CDR3 protein: AGSPGQINYGYT
J gene: TRBJ2-3; V gene: TRBV5-4; CDR3 protein: ASSLAGRPSS
J gene: TRBJ2-5; V gene: TRBV5-1; CDR3 protein: ASTTGVGETQY
J gene: TRBJ1-2; V gene: TRBV12-3/TRBV12-4; CDR3 protein: ASSLVDRGYGYT
J gene: TRBJ1-2; V gene: TRBV5-5; CDR3 protein: ASSLGWTGGAYGYT
J gene: TRBJ2-5; V gene: TRBV18; CDR3 protein: ASSPFSQGQETQY
J gene: TRBJ2-2; V gene: TRBV19; CDR3 protein: ASSMWGTGYTGELF
J gene: TRBJ2-5; V gene: TRBV29-1; CDR3 protein: SERQPGETQY
J gene: TRBJ2-1; V gene: TRBV18; CDR3 protein: ASSNRAGDEQF
J gene: TRBJ2-3; V gene: TRBV19; CDR3 protein: ASSIPQGQRDTQY
J gene: TRBJ2-1; V gene: TRBV6-1; CDR3 protein: ASTPKFRGSYNEQF
J gene: TRBJ2-5; V gene: TRBV19; CDR3 protein: ASSMGGLAGVDFVETQY
J gene: TRBJ2-2; V gene: TRBV6-5; CDR3 protein: ASRATRGNTGELF
J gene: TRBJ2-5; V gene: TRBV5-1; CDR3 protein: ASSTEGQGAETQY
J gene: TRBJ2-7; V gene: TRBV5-1; CDR3 protein: ASSLGSVDYEQY
J gene: TRBJ1-2; V gene: TRBV29-1; CDR3 protein: SVDQGNYGYT
J gene: TRBJ2-2; V gene: TRBV6-5; CDR3 protein: ASSFLAGGGGELF
J gene: TRBJ1-5; V gene: TRBV15; CDR3 protein: ATSRETIYSNQPQH
J gene: TRBJ2-5; V gene: TRBV5-5; CDR3 protein: ASRRTASETQY
J gene: TRBJ2-3; V gene: TRBV6-5; CDR3 protein: ASSFTAEGTDTQY
J gene: TRBJ2-2; V gene: TRBV5-6; CDR3 protein: ASSLRGTNTGELF
J gene: TRBJ2-1; V gene: TRBV19; CDR3 protein: ASRISLGSYNEQF
J gene: TRBJ1-4; V gene: TRBV5-4; CDR3 protein: ASSPGQFNEKLF
J gene: TRBJ1-6; V gene: TRBV13; CDR3 protein: ASSLLTAGSSSYNSPLH
J gene: TRBJ1-1; V gene: TRBV11-3; CDR3 protein: ASSLEFGRRNTEAF
J gene: TRBJ1-4; V gene: TRBV5-4; CDR3 protein: ASSSGLRGEKLF
J gene: TRBJ1-2; V gene: TRBV7-9; CDR3 protein: ASSLDSRGANYGYT
J gene: TRBJ2-7; V gene: TRBV20-1; CDR3 protein: SAPPGQDYEQY
J gene: TRBJ1-4; V gene: TRBV5-1; CDR3 protein: ASSQGLANEKLF
J gene: TRBJ1-2; V gene: TRBV19; CDR3 protein: ASSFVQPYGYT
J gene: TRBJ2-7; V gene: TRBV6-5; CDR3 protein: ASSAWDRGNQPQLRQY
J gene: TRBJ1-6; V gene: TRBV11-1; CDR3 protein: ASSLAGGDNSPLH
J gene: TRBJ2-1; V gene: TRBV9; CDR3 protein: ASSPTTGVGYNEQF
J gene: TRBJ2-3; V gene: TRBV13; CDR3 protein: ASSLGSGSTDTQY